Listed here are 30 T cell receptor beta chains from one sample, sequenced in a study of blood T cell repertoires in COVID-19. The data were produced by immunoSEQ multiplex PCR, yet TCRdb's version contains in-frame clones alone and is incomplete. The sample lists 250,000 to 300,000 clones, about nine tenths occurring once. Sequences were obtained from peripheral blood. The source is a woman aged 25 to 39 with COVID-19, enrolled during active disease.

This chain joins TRBV3-1 (or the pseudogene TRBV3-2) and TRBJ1-3; a weak D match, TRBD1 (5 bases). V was trimmed by 0 bases and J by 2 bases, leaving 8 bases between them. CDR1 is LGHDT and CDR2 is YNNKEL in the germline V gene (reference sequence). This CDR3 contains 15 residues. CDR3 sequence reads: CASSQDREPGNTIYF. In DNA, the CDR3 is TGTGCCAGCAGCCAAGACAGGGAACCTGGAAACACCATATATTTT.

The chain has TRBV19 and TRBJ2-1; 7 bases agree with TRBD2. From germline, CDR1 is LNHDA and CDR2 SQIVND (reference sequence). Germline trimming cut 4 bases from V and 4 bases from J; bases unmatched to any gene: 7. The CDR3 runs to 15 residues. In DNA, the CDR3 is TGTGCCAGTAGTACCCTTTCGGGGGGATACAATGAGCAGTTCTTC. This translates into CASSTLSGGYNEQFF.

The chain links TRBV11-2 to TRBJ2-7; D is unresolved. Germline lookup yields CDR1 SGHAT and CDR2 FQNNGV. Trimming removed 0 bases from V and 4 bases from J, with 4 bases in between. The CDR3 has 12 amino acids. The CDR3 DNA is TGTGCCAGCAGCTTAGATCAATACGAGCAGTACTTC. Translating gives CASSLDQYEQYF.

The chain's CDR3 is CASTAGTGTYYGYTF. The CDR3 bases are TGTGCCAGCACCGCCGGGACAGGGACTTACTATGGCTACACCTTC. The V gene is TRBV6-6, the J gene TRBJ1-2; 9 bases agree with TRBD1. The germline V gene has CDR1 MNHNY and CDR2 SVGAGI (reference sequence). The J segment lost 3 bases and the V segment lost 7 bases, leaving 9 bases of the junction unmatched. The CDR3 runs to 15 residues.

The chain employs TRBV27 and TRBJ1-5; unclear D gene. The CDR3 extends over 14 amino acids. Germline-derived CDR1 and CDR2 are MNHEY and SMNVEV (reference sequence). Trimming took off 3 bases at V and 5 bases at J, with 11 bases between the two ends. CDR3 protein: CASSLRPSDQPQHF. The CDR3 DNA is TGTGCCAGCAGTTTGCGGCCTTCGGATCAGCCCCAGCATTTT.

The chain carries TRBV5-4 and TRBJ1-2, with 7 positions matching TRBD1. The CDR3 has 14 amino acids. V shed 3 bases, J shed 8 bases, and the junction held 10 bases outside the gene matches. The germline CDR1 and CDR2 sequences are SGHNT and YYREEE (reference sequence). The CDR3 nucleotides are TGTGCCAGCAGCTCCCCGACAGGGTGGGAAGGCTACACCTTC. This sequence encodes CASSSPTGWEGYTF.

The DNA for the CDR3 is TGTGCCAGCAGTAGGCTTATAGCGGGCAATGAGCAGTTCTTC. It is translated as CASSRLIAGNEQFF. J is TRBJ2-1 and V is TRBV28; the match to TRBD2 covers 7 bases. The length of the CDR3 is 14 residues. The ends lost 5 bases at V and 6 bases at J; junction bases unmatched: 7. CDR1 is MDHEN and CDR2 is SYDVKM in the germline V gene.

This sequence joins TRBV9 and TRBJ2-6; 10 bases align to TRBD1. With 2 bases clipped from V and 2 bases from J, the junction kept 7 bases outside the gene matches. The germline V gene has CDR1 SGDLS and CDR2 YYNGEE. The CDR3 is 18 residues long. As DNA, the CDR3 is TGTGCCAGCAGCGTCTCGACAGGGGGCTTAGCTGGGGCCAACGTCCTGACTTTC. Amino acid sequence: CASSVSTGGLAGANVLTF.

The chain links TRBV6-4 to TRBJ2-2; no clear D gene. The germline CDR1 and CDR2 sequences are MRHNA and SNTAGT. This CDR3 has 14 residues. V shed 4 bases and J shed 0 bases, with 6 bases lying between them. The CDR3 here is CASSAEPNTGELFF. DNA of the CDR3: TGTGCCAGCAGTGCAGAACCGAACACCGGGGAGCTGTTTTTT.

CDR3 DNA sequence: TGCGCCAGCAGCTTGACTGGGGCACAGGAAGTCAACACCGGGGAGCTGTTTTTT. This translates into CASSLTGAQEVNTGELFF. The rearrangement uses TRBV5-1 and TRBJ2-2; the D gene is possibly TRBD1 (5 bases). The germline CDR1 and CDR2 sequences are SGHRS and YFSETQ. Trimming stripped 1 base from V and 2 bases from J, with 18 bases between. The CDR3 covers 18 residues.

V usage is TRBV3-1 (or the pseudogene TRBV3-2) and J usage is TRBJ2-7; D is possibly TRBD1 (5 bases). The germline CDR1 and CDR2 sequences are LGHDT and YNNKEL (reference sequence). This CDR3 comprises 15 residues. Trimming cost V 4 bases and J 1 base, with 14 bases left between them. The CDR3 DNA sequence: TGTGCCAGCAGCCGACAAGCACAGGAATCCTACGAGCAGTACTTC. Translated, it gives CASSRQAQESYEQYF.

The genes are TRBV20-1 and TRBJ1-1; D is unresolved. CDR1 is DFQATT and CDR2 is SNEGSKA in the germline V gene (reference sequence). This CDR3 is built from 10 residues. V was shortened by 3 bases and J by 8 bases, with 7 bases between the two germline ends. The CDR3: CSARVTEAFF. In DNA form, the CDR3 reads TGCAGTGCTAGGGTAACAGAAGCTTTCTTT.

The chain has TRBV7-3 and TRBJ1-1, with D perhaps matching TRBD1 (5 bases). V lost 0 bases and J lost 5, with 7 bases in between. In germline, CDR1 is SGHTA, CDR2 FQGTGA. The CDR3 runs 13 residues. CDR3: CASSLTGGTEAFF. CDR3 in DNA: TGTGCCAGCAGCTTAACCGGGGGAACTGAAGCTTTCTTT.

The chain links TRBV11-3 to TRBJ2-1, with 7 bases that match TRBD1. CDR3 length equals 15 residues. V shed 5 bases and J 0 bases; nucleotides not matched to a gene: 4. Germline CDR1 SGHNT, CDR2 YENEEA. The CDR3 nucleotides are TGTGCCAGCAGCCCGGGACAGAGCTCCTACAATGAGCAGTTCTTC. It translates to CASSPGQSSYNEQFF.

This sequence joins TRBV19 and TRBJ1-2, with no clear D. The CDR3 has 12 residues. Trimming left V 1 base short and J 7 bases short, with 7 bases between. CDR1 and CDR2 (germline): LNHDA, SQIVND (reference sequence). The CDR3 coding sequence is TGTGCCAGTAGTATAGCGGGGTTTGGCTACACCTTC. Translation gives CASSIAGFGYTF. The variable domain in full, with the rest retrieved from reference TRBV19 and TRBJ1-2, is DGGITQSPKYLFRKEGQNVTLSCEQNLNHDAMYWYRQDPGQGLRLIYYSQIVNDFQKGDIAEGYSVSREKKESFPLTVTSAQKNPTAFYLCASSIAGFGYTFGSGTRLTVV.

CDR3 sequence (DNA): TGTGCCAGCAGCCAGGGATGGACTAGCGGATCGAACACCGGGGAGCTGTTTTTT. Its protein is CASSQGWTSGSNTGELFF. This sequence joins TRBV3-1 (or the pseudogene TRBV3-2) and TRBJ2-2; 10 nucleotides agree with TRBD2. V was pared by 3 bases and J by 0 bases, with 7 bases of the junction left unmatched. The V gene's germline CDR1 is LGHDT and CDR2 YNNKEL (reference sequence). CDR3 size: 18 residues.

The chain uses TRBV4-1 and TRBJ2-1; 12 bases fit TRBD2. The germline V gene has CDR1 MGHRA and CDR2 YSYEKL. With 0 bases clipped from V and 7 bases from J, the junction kept 10 bases outside the gene matches. CDR3 length: 18 residues. CDR3 protein: CASSQEPEVLAGGNEQFF. The CDR3, as DNA: TGCGCCAGCAGCCAAGAGCCCGAGGTACTAGCGGGAGGAAATGAGCAGTTCTTC.

CDR3 DNA sequence: TGTGCCAGCAGCTTCCCCTACGGTGGGGGGACCACTGAAGCTTTCTTT. Amino acids: CASSFPYGGGTTEAFF. V gene TRBV7-9 combines with J gene TRBJ1-1, with D possibly matching TRBD1 (5 bases). This CDR3 contains 16 residues. Looked up from germline, CDR1 is SEHNR and CDR2 is FQNEAQ (reference sequence). Trimming left V 3 bases short and J 4 bases short, with 18 bases between.

The chain uses TRBV19 and TRBJ1-4, with a weak D call TRBD1 (5 bases). The CDR3 is 15 amino acids. Germline V gene data show CDR1 as LNHDA and CDR2 as SQIVND (reference sequence). V was pared by 7 bases and J by 4 bases, with 16 bases between. In DNA form, the CDR3 reads TGTGCCAGTACCTTAATAGGCACAGGTAATGAAAAACTGTTTTTT. It is translated as CASTLIGTGNEKLFF.

V gene TRBV13 combines with J gene TRBJ2-7, with TRBD1 matching 10 bases. Looked up from germline, CDR1 is PRHDT and CDR2 is FYEKMQ (reference sequence). The length of the CDR3 is 15 residues. J lost 2 bases, V lost 4 bases, and 5 bases had no gene match. The CDR3 nucleotides are TGTGCCAGCAGCTCGGGACAGGGGCCACCCTACGAGCAGTACTTC. Translation gives CASSSGQGPPYEQYF. The complete variable domain, with remaining parts taken from reference TRBV13 and TRBJ2-7, reads AAGVIQSPRHLIKEKRETATLKCYPIPRHDTVYWYQQGPGQDPQFLISFYEKMQSDKGSIPDRFSAQQFSDYHSELNMSSLELGDSALYFCASSSGQGPPYEQYFGPGTRLTVT.

The chain joins TRBV2 to TRBJ1-3; no reliable D call. This CDR3 contains 14 residues. From germline, CDR1 is SNHLY and CDR2 FYNNEI. The V and J ends lost 6 bases and 0 bases respectively, with 9 bases between them. The CDR3 nucleotides read TGTGCCAGCAGCCCGGGGTACTCTGGAAACACCATATATTTT. It yields the protein CASSPGYSGNTIYF. Full variable domain (rest looked up from reference TRBV2 and TRBJ1-3): EPEVTQTPSHQVTQMGQEVILRCVPISNHLYFYWYRQILGQKVEFLVSFYNNEISEKSEIFDDQFSVERPDGSNFTLKIRSTKLEDSAMYFCASSPGYSGNTIYFGEGSWLTVV.

The rearrangement links TRBV19 to TRBJ2-3; 7 positions match TRBD1. From germline, CDR1 is LNHDA and CDR2 SQIVND (reference sequence). This CDR3 has 15 residues. Losses at the gene ends were 5 bases for V and 2 bases for J; bases not matched to a gene: 7. CDR3 nucleotide sequence: TGTGCCAGTAGTCACGGGACAGCTTACACAGATACGCAGTATTTT. Translated, it gives CASSHGTAYTDTQYF.

The V call is TRBV10-3, the J call TRBJ2-3; 8 positions match TRBD2. The CDR3 runs 13 residues. Germline values: CDR1 ENHRY, CDR2 SYGVKD. V was pared by 7 bases and J by 4 bases, with 4 bases of the junction left unmatched. DNA of the CDR3: TGTGCCATCACAGCGGGAGTGTCAGATACGCAGTATTTT. This encodes CAITAGVSDTQYF.

The rearrangement uses TRBV28 and TRBJ1-1; 7 nucleotides match TRBD1. Germline loops: CDR1 MDHEN, CDR2 SYDVKM. The junction had 7 bases not matched to a gene; V was cut back by 5 bases and J by 4 bases. There are 14 residues in the CDR3. The CDR3 protein is CASSDPGGSTEAFF. The CDR3, as DNA: TGTGCCAGCAGTGACCCAGGGGGAAGCACTGAAGCTTTCTTT.

The rearrangement links TRBV6-5 to TRBJ2-5; 15 bases align to TRBD2. The trim removed 2 bases at V and 5 bases at J, leaving 3 bases unmatched. The CDR3 loop spans 16 amino acids. Germline V gene lookup returns CDR1 MNHEY and CDR2 SVGAGI. CDR3 amino acids: CASSYGLAGGRETQYF. In DNA, the CDR3 is TGTGCCAGCAGTTACGGACTAGCGGGAGGGCGGGAGACCCAGTACTTC.

The chain links TRBV6-5 to TRBJ1-1, with a weak D call TRBD1 (5 bases). Germline V gene data show CDR1 as MNHEY and CDR2 as SVGAGI. This CDR3 spans 16 amino acids. The germline V and J ends were trimmed by 4 bases and 0 bases, with 15 bases remaining between them. The CDR3 loop is CASSSPGGVMNTEAFF. The CDR3, as DNA: TGTGCCAGCAGTTCCCCTGGAGGGGTCATGAACACTGAAGCTTTCTTT.

The chain joins TRBV28 to TRBJ1-5; 10 bases map to TRBD1. This CDR3 comprises 16 residues. V shed 7 bases, J shed 7 bases, and the junction held 13 bases outside the gene matches. Germline lookup yields CDR1 MDHEN and CDR2 SYDVKM. CDR3 in DNA: TGTGCCAGCACAGTAAGGGGACAGGGGAGGGAACAGCCCCAGCATTTT. Translated: CASTVRGQGREQPQHF.

This sequence joins TRBV9 and TRBJ1-3; 10 nucleotides align to TRBD1. V lost 2 bases, J lost 10 bases, and 3 bases stayed unmatched. Looked up from germline, CDR1 is SGDLS and CDR2 is YYNGEE. The CDR3 has 13 amino acids. CDR3 residues: CASSVRDRGTIYF. CDR3 DNA: TGTGCCAGCAGCGTCCGGGACAGGGGAACCATATATTTT.

This sequence joins TRBV3-1 (or the pseudogene TRBV3-2) and TRBJ2-2; D is perhaps TRBD2 (6 bases). The germline V and J ends were trimmed by 1 base and 6 bases, with 9 bases remaining between them. This CDR3 comprises 14 residues. Germline CDR1 is LGHDT and CDR2 is YNNKEL (reference sequence). The DNA of the CDR3 is TGTGCCAGCAGCCAAGTCCCGGGAGCCGGGGAGCTGTTTTTT. The encoded protein is CASSQVPGAGELFF.

The V and J genes are TRBV19 and TRBJ2-2; D may be TRBD2 (5 bases). CDR1 and CDR2 from the germline V gene are LNHDA and SQIVND (reference sequence). V was pared by 5 bases and J by 0 bases, with 10 bases between. This CDR3 is built from 15 residues. Here the CDR3 reads CASSFSGSNTGELFF. The DNA for the CDR3 is TGTGCCAGTAGTTTCTCGGGATCGAACACCGGGGAGCTGTTTTTT.